These 14 T cell receptor beta chains came from one sample sequenced in a study of CD8 T cells in ankylosing spondylitis. MiXCR, run by TCRdb on the 5' RACE reads, gives a single entry per CDR3 protein. This table holds approximately 250,000 distinct CDR3 sequences, roughly 8% found once. The sequenced sample was blood, either unsorted or a sorted T cell fraction (not recorded which). The receptors derive from a female donor with ankylosing spondylitis or in good health (not recorded which).

This clonotype was counted only a few times. Sequence at one end of the junction differs from germline and may be a read error. The chain couples TRBV3-1 to TRBJ2-1; the D call may be TRBD1 or TRBD2 (5 bases each). The CDR3 covers 15 residues. CDR1 and CDR2 from the germline V gene are LGHDT and YNNKEL (reference sequence). Here the CDR3 DNA reads TGTGCCTGCAGCCAAGTTCGGGGAGAGGGGAATGAGCAGTTCTTC. Translation: CACSQVRGEGNEQFF.

This clonotype was seen many times. This rearrangement joins TRBV7-3 to TRBJ2-7, with 7 bases that match TRBD1. Germline CDR1 is SGHTA and CDR2 is FQGTGA. The CDR3 is made up of 16 amino acids. Trimming took 2 bases from V and 3 from J; bases not matched to a gene: 10. The CDR3 loop is CASSLQHDRADYEQYF. The DNA for the CDR3 is TGTGCCAGCAGCTTACAGCACGACAGGGCCGACTACGAGCAGTACTTC.

At least ten counts were recorded for this clonotype. CDR3 loop: CASSLEGLETQYF. The CDR3 DNA sequence: TGTGCCAGCAGCTTGGAGGGTCTGGAGACCCAGTACTTC. The rearrangement joins TRBV5-5 to TRBJ2-5, with D uncertain. CDR1 is SGHKS, CDR2 YYEKEE, per germline (reference sequence). The CDR3 loop spans 13 amino acids. V dropped 0 bases and J dropped 5 bases, with 8 bases sitting between them.

This clonotype has a handful of counts. The chain joins TRBV7-2 to TRBJ2-3; D is perhaps TRBD1 or TRBD2 (5 bases each). The CDR3 extends over 15 amino acids. Trimming took 1 base from V and 2 from J, leaving 10 bases between them. Germline values: CDR1 SGHTA, CDR2 FQGNSA. CDR3 sequence (DNA): TGTGCCAGCAGCTTAGACCCGGGGCTCACAGATACGCAGTATTTT. Protein sequence: CASSLDPGLTDTQYF.

This clonotype was seen many times. The rearrangement joins TRBV20-1 to TRBJ1-2; 8 bases match TRBD1. The CDR3 extends over 14 amino acids. Germline V gives CDR1 DFQATT, CDR2 SNEGSKA (reference sequence). With 6 bases clipped from V and 3 bases from J, the junction kept 9 bases outside the gene matches. CDR3 in DNA: TGCAGTGCCCGGAGCGGACAGGGATACTATGGCTACACCTTC. Residues: CSARSGQGYYGYTF.

This clonotype was observed many times. The chain uses TRBV20-1 and TRBJ2-7; D not certain. The V gene lost 3 bases and the J gene lost 13 bases, with 25 bases spanning the gap. The CDR3 contains 14 residues. Germline V gene sequence: CDR1 DFQATT, CDR2 SNEGSKA (reference sequence). This CDR3 reads CSASPPSTAALGYF. In DNA, the CDR3 is TGCAGTGCTAGCCCTCCAAGCACGGCCGCGTTAGGTTACTTC.

V usage is TRBV7-2 and J usage is TRBJ1-1, with D maybe TRBD1 (6 bases). CDR1 SGHTA and CDR2 FQGNSA come from the germline V gene. V was trimmed by 7 bases and J by 5 bases, leaving 17 bases between them. The CDR3 length is 14 residues. For the CDR3, the DNA is TGTGCCAGCAAACCACTGTGGAGGGGGACTGAAGCTTTCTTT. Its protein is CASKPLWRGTEAFF.

In this sample, this clonotype turned up many times. The chain couples TRBV5-6 to TRBJ2-7; TRBD2 aligns across 12 bases. The CDR3 length is 16 residues. The J segment lost 4 bases and the V segment lost 1 base, leaving 6 bases of the junction unmatched. Germline CDR1 reads SGHDT; CDR2 reads YYEEEE. The DNA of the CDR3 is TGTGCCAGCAGCTTGATGACTAGCGGGAGAAGGTACGAGCAGTACTTC. This gives the protein CASSLMTSGRRYEQYF.

Details on this clonotype: A much larger clone lies one base from this, so it may be a read error. This chain uses TRBV12-3 or TRBV12-4 with TRBJ2-1; the D is unclear. The CDR3 loop spans 15 amino acids. In nucleotides, the CDR3 is TGTGCCAGCAGTCCCCAAAGTCTCACCTACAATGGGCAGTTCTTC. This sequence encodes CASSPQSLTYNGQFF.

In this sample, this clonotype turned up a few times. The genes are TRBV7-2 and TRBJ1-1; possible D gene TRBD1, 5 bases. Germline CDR1 reads SGHTA; CDR2 reads FQGNSA. Between the trimmed V and J ends, which lost 6 bases and 0 bases, there was a span of 11 bases. The CDR3 is made up of 14 amino acids. The CDR3 protein is CASSGGVMNTEAFF. The CDR3 DNA is TGTGCCAGCAGTGGGGGGGTTATGAACACTGAAGCTTTCTTT.

Regarding this clonotype: A junction boundary mismatches the germline segment, possibly from a read error. The chain is built from TRBV20-1 and TRBJ2-1; 7 bases are shared with TRBD2. This CDR3 has 16 residues. The V gene's germline CDR1 is DFQATT and CDR2 SNEGSKA (reference sequence). The CDR3 region has the DNA TGCTGTGCTAGAGATCCCGTGCGGGAGAAGCAAGATGAGCAGTTCTTC. It specifies CCARDPVREKQDEQFF.

This clonotype was observed at least ten times. V is TRBV6-1 and J is TRBJ2-1, with 10 nucleotides matching TRBD2. CDR1 and CDR2 from the germline V gene are MNHNS and SASEGT. V dropped 5 bases and J dropped 6; count of bases not matched to a gene: 10. This CDR3 has 16 residues. CDR3 amino acids: CASSRSGRAGSNEQFF. The CDR3 coding sequence is TGTGCCAGCAGTAGAAGCGGGAGGGCCGGGAGCAATGAGCAGTTCTTC.

In its sample, this clonotype was seen a few times. This sequence joins TRBV20-1 and TRBJ2-5; maybe TRBD2 (6 bases). Germline V lookup: CDR1 DFQATT, CDR2 SNEGSKA (reference sequence). Trimming pared 4 bases from V and 4 bases from J, leaving 13 bases between. This CDR3 region has 13 residues. In nucleotides, the CDR3 is TGCAGTGCTACCAAGAGGGGAGGAGAGACCCAGTACTTC. This sequence encodes CSATKRGGETQYF.

For this clonotype: The CDR3 carries no conserved terminal phenylalanine or tryptophan, so it likely arises from a read error. Because the CDR3's place on the DNA is in doubt, the DNA is left out and the CDR3 is given as listed by TCRdb. The chain links TRBV15 to TRBJ2-2; the D segment call TRBD2 is taken from the table without a DNA check. The CDR3 spans 17 amino acids, including both terminal residues. Germline V gene sequence: CDR1 LNHNV, CDR2 YYDKDF (reference sequence). The CDR3 here is CSLLGTLRGAVLRGAAG.